The subject of this entry is one T cell receptor (beta chain). Its antigen remains unknown. Within the sample, other DNA sequences also encode this same CDR3. This sample is part of a study of cytomegalovirus exposure and HLA in healthy donors. About the study: Per a later analysis, the approximately 620 first-cohort and 95 to 150 validation repertoires shared one platform.

The protocol was immunoSEQ multiplex PCR, while the TCRdb copy is restricted to in-frame clones and leaves out a portion. The profile shows approximately 260,000 clones, about 90% of them singletons. V trimming: 3 bases; J trimming: 1 base; junction bases outside the gene matches: 1. Germline values: CDR1 SGHRS, CDR2 YFSETQ. The CDR3 has 14 amino acids. Overall study findings and caveats: TCR beta chains numbering some 160 were designated cytomegalovirus-associated. The tendency of first-cohort TCR clusters to co-occur in the 90 to 150 validation repertoires was the finding of a later analysis. Across donors, most TCRs were seen rarely, yet some public ones were widespread.

Sequencing used PBMCs. The rearrangement uses TRBV5-1 and TRBJ1-3; TRBD1 agrees at 7 bases. The source is a woman in her 30s in good health and CMV-seropositive. DNA of the CDR3: TGCGCCAGCAGCTCGACAGGGTCTGGAAACACCATATATTTT. Translation gives CASSSTGSGNTIYF.